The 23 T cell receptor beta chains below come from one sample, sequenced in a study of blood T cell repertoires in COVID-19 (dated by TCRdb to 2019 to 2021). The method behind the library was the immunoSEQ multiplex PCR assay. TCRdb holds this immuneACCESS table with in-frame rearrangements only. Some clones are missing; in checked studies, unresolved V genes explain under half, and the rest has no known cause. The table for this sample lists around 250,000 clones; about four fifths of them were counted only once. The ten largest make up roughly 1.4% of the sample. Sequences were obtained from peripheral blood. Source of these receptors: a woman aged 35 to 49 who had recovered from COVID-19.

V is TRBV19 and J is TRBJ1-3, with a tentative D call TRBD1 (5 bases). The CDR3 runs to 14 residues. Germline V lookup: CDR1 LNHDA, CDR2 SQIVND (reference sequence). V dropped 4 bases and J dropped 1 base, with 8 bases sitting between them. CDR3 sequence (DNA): TGTGCCAGTAGTAGACAGATTTCTGGAAACACCATATATTTT. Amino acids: CASSRQISGNTIYF.

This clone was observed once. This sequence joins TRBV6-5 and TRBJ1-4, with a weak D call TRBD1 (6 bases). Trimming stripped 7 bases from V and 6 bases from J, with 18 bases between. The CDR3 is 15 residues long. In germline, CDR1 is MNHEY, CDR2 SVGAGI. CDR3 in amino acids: CASNRVDRGDEKLFF. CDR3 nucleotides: TGTGCCAGCAACAGGGTTGATCGGGGCGATGAAAAACTGTTTTTT.

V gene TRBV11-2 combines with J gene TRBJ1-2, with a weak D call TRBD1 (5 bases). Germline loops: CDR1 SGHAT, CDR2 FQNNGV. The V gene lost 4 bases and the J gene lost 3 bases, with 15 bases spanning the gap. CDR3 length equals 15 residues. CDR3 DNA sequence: TGTGCCAGCAGCTCCACCAAGGGACTGGACTATGGCTACACCTTC. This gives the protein CASSSTKGLDYGYTF. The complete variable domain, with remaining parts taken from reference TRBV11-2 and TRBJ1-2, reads EAGVAQSPRYKIIEKRQSVAFWCNPISGHATLYWYQQILGQGPKLLIQFQNNGVVDDSQLPKDRFSAERLKGVDSTLKIQPAKLEDSAVYLCASSSTKGLDYGYTFGSGTRLTVV.

The CDR3 coding sequence is TGTGCCAGCAGGACGACAGGGACTAGATCACCCCTCCACTTT. It yields the protein CASRTTGTRSPLHF. The rearrangement joins TRBV28 to TRBJ1-6, with TRBD1 identical over 7 bases. The CDR3 covers 14 residues. J was trimmed by 10 bases and V by 6 bases; bases with no gene match: 9. Germline CDR1 and CDR2: MDHEN and SYDVKM.

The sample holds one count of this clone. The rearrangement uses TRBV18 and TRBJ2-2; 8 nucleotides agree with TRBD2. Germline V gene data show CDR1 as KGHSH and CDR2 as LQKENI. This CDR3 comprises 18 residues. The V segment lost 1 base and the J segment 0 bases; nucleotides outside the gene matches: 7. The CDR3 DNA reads TGTGCCAGCTCACCACTCTCAGCGGGGGCCGCGAACACCGGGGAGCTGTTTTTT. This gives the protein CASSPLSAGAANTGELFF. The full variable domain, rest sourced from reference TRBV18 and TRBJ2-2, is NAGVMQNPRHLVRRRGQEARLRCSPMKGHSHVYWYRQLPEEGLKFMVYLQKENIIDESGMPKERFSAEFPKEGPSILRIQQVVRGDSAAYFCASSPLSAGAANTGELFFGEGSRLTVL.

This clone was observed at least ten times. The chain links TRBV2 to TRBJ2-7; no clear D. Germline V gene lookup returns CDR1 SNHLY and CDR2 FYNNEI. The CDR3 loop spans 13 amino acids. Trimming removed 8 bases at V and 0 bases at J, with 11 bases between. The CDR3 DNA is TGTGCCAGCGCCGTGTCGGGCTCCTACGAGCAGTACTTC. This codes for CASAVSGSYEQYF.

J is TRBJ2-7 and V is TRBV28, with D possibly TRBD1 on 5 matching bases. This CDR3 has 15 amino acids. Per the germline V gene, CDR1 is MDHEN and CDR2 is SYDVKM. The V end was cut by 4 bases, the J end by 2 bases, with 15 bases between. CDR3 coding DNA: TGTGCCAGCAGTTCCCGGAGCAGGGCCACCTACGAGCAGTACTTC. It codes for CASSSRSRATYEQYF.

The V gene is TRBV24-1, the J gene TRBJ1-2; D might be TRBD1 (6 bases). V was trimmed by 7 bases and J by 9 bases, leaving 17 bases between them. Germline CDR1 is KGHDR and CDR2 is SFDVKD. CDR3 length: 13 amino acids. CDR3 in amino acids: CATSAVGTTSYTF. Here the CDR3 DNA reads TGTGCCACCAGCGCGGTGGGGACAACCAGCTACACCTTC.

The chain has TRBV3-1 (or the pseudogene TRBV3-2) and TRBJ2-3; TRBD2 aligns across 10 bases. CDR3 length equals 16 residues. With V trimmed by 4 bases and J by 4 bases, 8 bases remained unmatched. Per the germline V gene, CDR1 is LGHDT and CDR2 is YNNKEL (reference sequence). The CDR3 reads CASSLRTSGFADTQYF. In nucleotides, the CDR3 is TGTGCCAGCAGCCTAAGGACTAGCGGTTTTGCAGATACGCAGTATTTT.

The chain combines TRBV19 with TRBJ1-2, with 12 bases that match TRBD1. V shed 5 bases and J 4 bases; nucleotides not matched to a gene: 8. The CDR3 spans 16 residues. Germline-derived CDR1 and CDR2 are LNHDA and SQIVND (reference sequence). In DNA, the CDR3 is TGTGCCAGTAGTGTGGTGGGGACAGGGGGCTTCTATGGCTACACCTTC. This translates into CASSVVGTGGFYGYTF. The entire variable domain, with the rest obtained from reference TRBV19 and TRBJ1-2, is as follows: DGGITQSPKYLFRKEGQNVTLSCEQNLNHDAMYWYRQDPGQGLRLIYYSQIVNDFQKGDIAEGYSVSREKKESFPLTVTSAQKNPTAFYLCASSVVGTGGFYGYTFGSGTRLTVV.

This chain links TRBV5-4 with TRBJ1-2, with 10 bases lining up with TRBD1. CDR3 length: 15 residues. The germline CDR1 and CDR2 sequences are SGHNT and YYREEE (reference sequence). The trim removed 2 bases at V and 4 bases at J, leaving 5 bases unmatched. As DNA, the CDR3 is TGTGCCAGCAGCTTAGACAGGGGGCGAGGCTATGGCTACACCTTC. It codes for CASSLDRGRGYGYTF.

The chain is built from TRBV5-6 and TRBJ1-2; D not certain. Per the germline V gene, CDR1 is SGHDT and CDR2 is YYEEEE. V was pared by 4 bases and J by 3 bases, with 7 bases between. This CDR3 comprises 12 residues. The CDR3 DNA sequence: TGTGCCAGCAGCCTATATTACTATGGCTACACCTTC. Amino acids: CASSLYYYGYTF.

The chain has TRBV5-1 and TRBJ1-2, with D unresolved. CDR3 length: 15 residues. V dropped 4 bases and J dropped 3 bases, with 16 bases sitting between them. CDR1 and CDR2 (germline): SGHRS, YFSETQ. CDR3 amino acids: CASSGIGREDYGYTF. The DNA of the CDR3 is TGCGCCAGCAGCGGCATCGGACGGGAAGACTATGGCTACACCTTC.

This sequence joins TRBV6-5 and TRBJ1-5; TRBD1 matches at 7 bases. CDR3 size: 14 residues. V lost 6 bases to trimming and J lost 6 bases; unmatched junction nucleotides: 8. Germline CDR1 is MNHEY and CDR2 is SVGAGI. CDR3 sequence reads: CASSPYRGGQPQHF. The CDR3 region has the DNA TGTGCCAGCAGCCCGTACAGGGGCGGTCAGCCCCAGCATTTT.

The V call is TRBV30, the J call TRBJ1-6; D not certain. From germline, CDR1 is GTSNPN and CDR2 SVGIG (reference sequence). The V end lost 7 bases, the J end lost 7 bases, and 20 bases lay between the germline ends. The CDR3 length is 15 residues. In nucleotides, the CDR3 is TGTGCCTACGCTCTTAATGGGAGAGAGAATTCACCCCTCCACTTT. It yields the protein CAYALNGRENSPLHF.

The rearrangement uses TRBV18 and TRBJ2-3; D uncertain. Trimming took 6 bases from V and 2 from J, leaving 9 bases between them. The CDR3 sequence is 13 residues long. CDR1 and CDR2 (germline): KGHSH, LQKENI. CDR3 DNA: TGTGCCAGCTCGTGGGCAGCCACAGATACGCAGTATTTT. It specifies CASSWAATDTQYF.

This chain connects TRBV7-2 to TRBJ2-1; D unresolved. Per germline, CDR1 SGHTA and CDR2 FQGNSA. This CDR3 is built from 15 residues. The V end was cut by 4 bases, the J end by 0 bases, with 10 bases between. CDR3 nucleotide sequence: TGTGCCAGCAGCTCCTGGTTCAGCTCCTACAATGAGCAGTTCTTC. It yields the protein CASSSWFSSYNEQFF.

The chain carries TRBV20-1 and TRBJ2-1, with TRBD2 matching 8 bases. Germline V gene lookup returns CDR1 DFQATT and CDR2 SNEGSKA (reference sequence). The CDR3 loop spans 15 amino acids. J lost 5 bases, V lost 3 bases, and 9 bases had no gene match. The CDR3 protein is CSASFPSGGDNEQFF. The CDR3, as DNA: TGCAGTGCTAGTTTCCCCAGCGGGGGCGACAATGAGCAGTTCTTC.

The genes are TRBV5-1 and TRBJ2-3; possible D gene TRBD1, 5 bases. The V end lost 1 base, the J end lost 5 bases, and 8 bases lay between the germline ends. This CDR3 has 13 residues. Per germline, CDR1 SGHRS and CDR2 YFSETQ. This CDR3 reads CASSLHQGDTQYF. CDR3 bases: TGCGCCAGCAGCTTGCACCAGGGAGATACGCAGTATTTT. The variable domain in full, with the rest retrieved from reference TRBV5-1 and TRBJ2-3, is KAGVTQTPRYLIKTRGQQVTLSCSPISGHRSVSWYQQTPGQGLQFLFEYFSETQRNKGNFPGRFSGRQFSNSRSEMNVSTLELGDSALYLCASSLHQGDTQYFGPGTRLTVL.

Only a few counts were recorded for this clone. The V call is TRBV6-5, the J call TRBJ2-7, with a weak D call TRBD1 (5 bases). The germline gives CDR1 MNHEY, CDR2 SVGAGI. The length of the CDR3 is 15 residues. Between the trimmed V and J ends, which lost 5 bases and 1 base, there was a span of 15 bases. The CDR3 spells CASSKSGAVSYEQYF. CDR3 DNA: TGTGCCAGCAGTAAAAGTGGGGCAGTATCCTACGAGCAGTACTTC.

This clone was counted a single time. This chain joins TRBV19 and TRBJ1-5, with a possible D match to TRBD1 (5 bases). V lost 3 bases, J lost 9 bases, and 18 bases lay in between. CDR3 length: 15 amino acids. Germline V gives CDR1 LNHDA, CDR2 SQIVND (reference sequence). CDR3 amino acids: CASSMGQGSIRPQHF. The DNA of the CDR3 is TGTGCCAGTAGTATGGGCCAGGGCTCAATCCGGCCCCAGCATTTT.

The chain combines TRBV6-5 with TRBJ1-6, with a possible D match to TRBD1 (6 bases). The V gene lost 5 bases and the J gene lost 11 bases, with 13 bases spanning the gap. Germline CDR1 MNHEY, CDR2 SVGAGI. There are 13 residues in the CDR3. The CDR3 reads CASSRGQLTPLHF. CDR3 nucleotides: TGTGCCAGCAGTCGAGGACAGTTAACACCCCTCCACTTT.

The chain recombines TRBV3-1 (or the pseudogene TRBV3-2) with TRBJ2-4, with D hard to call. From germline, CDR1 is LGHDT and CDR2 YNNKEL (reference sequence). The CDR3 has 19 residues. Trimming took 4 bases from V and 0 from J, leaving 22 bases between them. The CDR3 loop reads CASSPSLLMAELAKNIQYF. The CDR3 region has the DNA TGTGCCAGCAGCCCCTCCCTGTTGATGGCGGAGCTAGCCAAAAACATTCAGTACTTC.